These 20 T cell receptor beta chains were sequenced from one sample in a study of shared clonotypes between healthy human individuals. Assay used: immunoSEQ multiplex PCR; TCRdb lists only in-frame clones, some missing. Found here are 2 million to 2.5 million clones, 95% of them singletons; the top ten hold around 0.13%. The source material was naive CD4+ T cells sorted from blood. Noted subset: CD45RA+ positively selected. These receptors were obtained from a man aged 18 to 35 in good health.

The chain recombines TRBV4-3 with TRBJ2-2; D is uncertain. The V end lost 3 bases, the J end lost 4 bases, and 9 bases lay between the germline ends. This CDR3 contains 14 residues. Germline V gives CDR1 LGHNA, CDR2 YSLEER. The CDR3 sequence: CASSHPEGTGELFF. The CDR3 region has the DNA TGCGCCAGCAGCCATCCTGAAGGCACCGGGGAGCTGTTTTTT.

The chain has TRBV5-1 and TRBJ2-1; D remains ambiguous. The V end lost 0 bases, the J end lost 8 bases, and 9 bases lay between the germline ends. Looked up from germline, CDR1 is SGHRS and CDR2 is YFSETQ. The CDR3 contains 13 residues. The CDR3 protein is CASSLGRADEQFF. The CDR3 DNA sequence: TGCGCCAGCAGCTTGGGTAGGGCGGATGAGCAGTTCTTC.

The chain combines TRBV5-1 with TRBJ1-2; D might be TRBD1 (6 bases). The CDR3 has 13 amino acids. Germline loops: CDR1 SGHRS, CDR2 YFSETQ. The V gene lost 4 bases and the J gene lost 7 bases, with 14 bases spanning the gap. The CDR3 DNA follows: TGCGCCAGCAGCCCCCGGGACACTGGTGGCTACACCTTC. Translated: CASSPRDTGGYTF.

The chain links TRBV5-6 to TRBJ2-2; 8 nucleotides match TRBD1. Germline V gene sequence: CDR1 SGHDT, CDR2 YYEEEE. This CDR3 contains 15 residues. V trimming: 3 bases; J trimming: 2 bases; junction bases outside the gene matches: 3. The CDR3 DNA reads as TGTGCCAGCAGCTCCGGGACAGGTAACACCGGGGAGCTGTTTTTT. Residues: CASSSGTGNTGELFF.

The chain employs TRBV5-1 and TRBJ2-3; 7 bases are a match to TRBD2. Germline loops: CDR1 SGHRS, CDR2 YFSETQ. CDR3 size: 15 residues. Germline trimming cut 6 bases from V and 1 base from J; bases unmatched to any gene: 8. CDR3 protein: CASTPAGRGTDTQYF. CDR3 DNA sequence: TGCGCCAGCACCCCCGCGGGGAGGGGCACAGATACGCAGTATTTT.

The chain combines TRBV6-1 with TRBJ1-2; D uncertain. V was clipped by 10 bases and J by 5 bases, with 14 bases between them. The CDR3 is 12 residues long. Germline CDR1 MNHNS, CDR2 SASEGT. This CDR3 reads CATQLGPYGYTF. CDR3 nucleotide sequence: TGTGCCACCCAACTTGGGCCTTATGGCTACACCTTC.

Concerning this clone itself: This specimen includes other DNA sequences encoding the same CDR3. This chain links TRBV2 with TRBJ2-3; 7 nucleotides line up with TRBD1. V was clipped by 3 bases and J by 3 bases; unmatched bases: 0. The CDR3 totals 13 residues. Germline V lookup: CDR1 SNHLY, CDR2 FYNNEI. For the CDR3, the DNA is TGTGCCAGCAGTGAGACAGGGACAGATACGCAGTATTTT. As protein: CASSETGTDTQYF.

The V and J genes are TRBV29-1 and TRBJ2-3, with D possibly TRBD1 on 5 matching bases. Germline V gene data show CDR1 as SQVTM and CDR2 as ANQGSEA. CDR3 size: 14 residues. V was trimmed by 6 bases and J by 5 bases, leaving 18 bases between them. The chain's CDR3 is CSVGPIAEGDTQYF. CDR3 in DNA: TGCAGCGTGGGGCCGATTGCGGAAGGAGATACGCAGTATTTT.

This clone was observed once. This sequence joins TRBV5-6 and TRBJ1-3, with D hard to call. V was shortened by 4 bases and J by 1 base, with 12 bases between the two germline ends. Germline V gene lookup returns CDR1 SGHDT and CDR2 YYEEEE. The length of the CDR3 is 15 residues. CDR3 nucleotide sequence: TGTGCCAGCAGCCCCCCCAAGGTTTCTGGAAACACCATATATTTT. As protein: CASSPPKVSGNTIYF.

The sample holds one count of this clone. This sample also contains other DNA sequences that code for the same CDR3. The V and J genes are TRBV6-1 and TRBJ1-5, with D unclear. Germline CDR1 is MNHNS and CDR2 is SASEGT. V was shortened by 1 base and J by 2 bases, with 12 bases between the two germline ends. This CDR3 is 16 amino acids long. CDR3 sequence (DNA): TGTGCCAGCAGTGAAGTCGGAGGGTTGGGCAATCAGCCCCAGCATTTT. Its protein product is CASSEVGGLGNQPQHF.

This chain uses TRBV11-2 with TRBJ2-1; 13 nucleotides match TRBD2. V was pared by 7 bases and J by 9 bases, with 9 bases of the junction left unmatched. The CDR3 contains 15 residues. In germline, CDR1 is SGHAT, CDR2 FQNNGV. The CDR3 sequence is CASTSQLAGGPEQFF. The CDR3 nucleotides read TGTGCCAGCACCTCACAACTAGCGGGGGGGCCTGAGCAGTTCTTC.

This chain joins TRBV7-2 and TRBJ2-4; TRBD2 matches 8 bases. From germline, CDR1 is SGHTA and CDR2 FQGNSA. This CDR3 contains 13 residues. Trimming at V came to 0 bases and at J to 16 bases, leaving 8 bases not matched to a gene. The CDR3, as DNA: TGTGCCAGCAGCTTAGCAGTAGCGGGGTCAACTTACTTC. Encoded protein: CASSLAVAGSTYF.

The chain has TRBV20-1 and TRBJ1-2; weak D call: TRBD1 (5 bases). The CDR3 consists of 10 residues. V was cut by 3 bases and J by 8 bases, with 7 bases left in between. Germline V gene lookup returns CDR1 DFQATT and CDR2 SNEGSKA (reference sequence). CDR3 region: CSASTGGYTF. The CDR3 coding sequence is TGCAGTGCTAGTACAGGCGGCTACACCTTC.

The count of this clone is one. The V gene is TRBV29-1, the J gene TRBJ1-2, with 10 bases lining up with TRBD1. The germline V gene has CDR1 SQVTM and CDR2 ANQGSEA. The CDR3 length is 14 residues. Germline trimming cut 7 bases from V and 0 bases from J; bases unmatched to any gene: 5. The chain's CDR3 is CSAVGQGANYGYTF. The CDR3 nucleotides are TGCAGCGCCGTAGGACAGGGGGCTAACTATGGCTACACCTTC.

The rearrangement links TRBV5-4 to TRBJ2-1; 8 bases line up with TRBD1. The V and J ends lost 0 bases and 7 bases, in that order; junction bases with no gene match: 15. CDR3 size: 18 residues. Germline V CDR1 and CDR2: SGHNT, YYREEE (reference sequence). CDR3 sequence: CASSLGANSGGVSNEQFF. In nucleotides, the CDR3 is TGTGCCAGCAGCTTGGGTGCTAATTCAGGGGGCGTTTCAAATGAGCAGTTCTTC.

CDR3 residues: CASSLGTSGKFEQYF. As DNA, the CDR3 is TGTGCCAGCAGCTTAGGGACTAGCGGGAAGTTCGAGCAGTACTTC. The chain is built from TRBV7-9 and TRBJ2-7; 12 bases are shared with TRBD2. V dropped 1 base and J dropped 6; count of bases not matched to a gene: 4. CDR3 length: 15 amino acids. Germline V gene sequence: CDR1 SEHNR, CDR2 FQNEAQ (reference sequence).

The chain joins TRBV21-1 to TRBJ2-7; whether TRBD1, the table's D call, matches the DNA was not checked. TRBV21-1 is a pseudogene. The CDR3 consists of 16 residues. Written as DNA, the CDR3 is TGTGCCAGCAGCAAATGGACAGGGACTACAAGAGGCGAGCAGTACTTC. Residues: CASSKWTGTTRGEQYF.

For the CDR3, the DNA is TGCGCCAGCAGCTTGGAGCCAGGAGGGGGAGATGGCTACACCTTC. Translating gives CASSLEPGGGDGYTF. The chain carries TRBV5-1 and TRBJ1-2; TRBD1 might be the D (6 bases). Trimming took off 0 bases at V and 6 bases at J, with 15 bases between the two ends. The CDR3 extends over 15 amino acids. CDR1 and CDR2 from the germline V gene are SGHRS and YFSETQ.

The rearrangement joins TRBV18 to TRBJ2-7; 9 bases agree with TRBD1. Per the germline V gene, CDR1 is KGHSH and CDR2 is LQKENI. V was clipped by 5 bases and J by 6 bases; unmatched bases: 5. This CDR3 comprises 13 residues. The CDR3 sequence: CASSAGQGGEQYF. CDR3 sequence (DNA): TGTGCCAGCTCAGCGGGACAGGGTGGCGAGCAGTACTTC.

The J gene is TRBJ2-7, the V gene TRBV28; 9 bases align to TRBD1. The J segment lost 5 bases and the V segment lost 4 bases, leaving 12 bases of the junction unmatched. In germline, CDR1 is MDHEN, CDR2 SYDVKM. The CDR3 extends over 16 amino acids. This CDR3 is CASSSPTTGGRDEQYF. CDR3 nucleotides: TGTGCCAGCAGTTCCCCCACGACAGGGGGTCGGGACGAGCAGTACTTC.